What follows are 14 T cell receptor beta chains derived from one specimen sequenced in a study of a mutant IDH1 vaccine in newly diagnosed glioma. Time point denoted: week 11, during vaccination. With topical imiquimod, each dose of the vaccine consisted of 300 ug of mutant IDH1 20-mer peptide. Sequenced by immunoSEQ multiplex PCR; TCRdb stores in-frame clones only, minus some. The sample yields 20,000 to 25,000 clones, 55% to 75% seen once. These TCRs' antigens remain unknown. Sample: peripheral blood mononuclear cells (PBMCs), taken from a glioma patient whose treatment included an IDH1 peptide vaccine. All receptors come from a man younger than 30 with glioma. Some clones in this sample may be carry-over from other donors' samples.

CDR3 in amino acids: CASSPFKGGNTGELFF. CDR3 bases: TGTGCCAGCTCACCATTTAAAGGGGGCAACACCGGGGAGCTGTTTTTT. V usage is TRBV18 and J usage is TRBJ2-2; 7 nucleotides align to TRBD1. The CDR3 spans 16 residues. Germline-derived CDR1 and CDR2 are KGHSH and LQKENI. J gave up 2 bases and V 2 bases, and 5 bases lay outside the gene matches.

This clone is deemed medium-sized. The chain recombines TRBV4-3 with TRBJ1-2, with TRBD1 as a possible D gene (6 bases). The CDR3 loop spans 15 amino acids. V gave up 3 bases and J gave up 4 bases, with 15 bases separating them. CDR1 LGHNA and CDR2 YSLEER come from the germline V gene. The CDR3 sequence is CASSHLEDSAYGYTF. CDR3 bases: TGCGCCAGCAGCCACCTGGAGGACAGTGCCTATGGCTACACCTTC.

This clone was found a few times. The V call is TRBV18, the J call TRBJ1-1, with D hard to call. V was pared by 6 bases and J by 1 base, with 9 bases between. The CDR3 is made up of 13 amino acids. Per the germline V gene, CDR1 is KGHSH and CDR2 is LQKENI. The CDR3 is CASSPQENTEAFF. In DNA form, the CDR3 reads TGTGCCAGCTCCCCTCAAGAGAACACTGAAGCTTTCTTT.

The CDR3 loop reads CASSGGRVGYGYTF. In DNA, the CDR3 is TGTGCCAGCAGCGGGGGACGGGTGGGCTATGGCTACACCTTC. The V and J genes are TRBV7-2 and TRBJ1-2, with D possibly TRBD1 on 5 matching bases. The germline V and J ends were trimmed by 5 bases and 4 bases, with 14 bases remaining between them. The CDR3 runs to 14 residues. CDR1 is SGHTA and CDR2 is FQGNSA in the germline V gene.

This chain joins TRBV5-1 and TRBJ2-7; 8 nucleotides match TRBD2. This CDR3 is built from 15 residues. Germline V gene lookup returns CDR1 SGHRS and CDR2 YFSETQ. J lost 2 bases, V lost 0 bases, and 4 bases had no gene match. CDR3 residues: CASSLGLARTYEQYF. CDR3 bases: TGCGCCAGCAGCTTGGGACTAGCGAGAACCTACGAGCAGTACTTC.

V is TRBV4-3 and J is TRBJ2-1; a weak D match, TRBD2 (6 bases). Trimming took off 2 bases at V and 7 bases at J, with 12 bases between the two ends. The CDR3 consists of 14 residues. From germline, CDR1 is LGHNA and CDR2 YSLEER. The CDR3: CASSQPGLGNEQFF. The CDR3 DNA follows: TGCGCCAGCAGCCAACCGGGACTCGGTAATGAGCAGTTCTTC.

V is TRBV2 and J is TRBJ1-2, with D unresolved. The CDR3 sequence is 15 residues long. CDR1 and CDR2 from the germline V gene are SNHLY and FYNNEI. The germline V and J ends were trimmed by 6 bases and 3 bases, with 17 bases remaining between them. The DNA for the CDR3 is TGTGCCAGCAGCCCGAAGGAGGGCCGATACTATGGCTACACCTTC. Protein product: CASSPKEGRYYGYTF.

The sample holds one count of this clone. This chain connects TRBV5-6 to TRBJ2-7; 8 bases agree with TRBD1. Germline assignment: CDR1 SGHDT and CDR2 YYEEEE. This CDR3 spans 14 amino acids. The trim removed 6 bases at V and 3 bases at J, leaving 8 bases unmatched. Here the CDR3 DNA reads TGTGCCAGCACTTCGGCGGACAGGGTCTACGAGCAGTACTTC. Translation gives CASTSADRVYEQYF.

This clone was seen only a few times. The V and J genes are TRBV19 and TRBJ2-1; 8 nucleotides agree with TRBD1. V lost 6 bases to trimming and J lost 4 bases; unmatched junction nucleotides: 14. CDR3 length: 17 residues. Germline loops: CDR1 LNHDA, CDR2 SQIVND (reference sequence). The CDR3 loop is CASSPGTGRPTYNEQFF. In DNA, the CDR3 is TGTGCCAGTAGCCCTGGGACAGGCCGACCGACTTACAATGAGCAGTTCTTC.

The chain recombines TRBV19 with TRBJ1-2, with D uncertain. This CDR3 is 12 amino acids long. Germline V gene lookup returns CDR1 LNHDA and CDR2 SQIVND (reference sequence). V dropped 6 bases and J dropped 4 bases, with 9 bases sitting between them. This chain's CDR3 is CASRTEGYGYTF. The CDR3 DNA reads TGTGCCAGTAGAACGGAGGGCTATGGCTACACCTTC.

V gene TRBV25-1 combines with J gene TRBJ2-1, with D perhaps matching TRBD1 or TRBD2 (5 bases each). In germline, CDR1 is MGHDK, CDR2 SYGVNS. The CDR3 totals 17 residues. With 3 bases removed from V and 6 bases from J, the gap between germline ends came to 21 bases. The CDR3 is CASSDPAGNWGRNEQFF. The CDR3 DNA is TGTGCCAGCAGTGACCCGGCGGGCAATTGGGGCCGCAATGAGCAGTTCTTC.

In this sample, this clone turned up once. The CDR3 region has the DNA TGTGCCACCAGACCGGGACGGAACTATGGCTACACCTTC. Translating gives CATRPGRNYGYTF. The gene calls are TRBV15 and TRBJ1-2; D is possibly TRBD1 (5 bases). This CDR3 has 13 amino acids. The V gene lost 6 bases and the J gene lost 2 bases, with 10 bases spanning the gap. Germline V gene sequence: CDR1 LNHNV, CDR2 YYDKDF (reference sequence).

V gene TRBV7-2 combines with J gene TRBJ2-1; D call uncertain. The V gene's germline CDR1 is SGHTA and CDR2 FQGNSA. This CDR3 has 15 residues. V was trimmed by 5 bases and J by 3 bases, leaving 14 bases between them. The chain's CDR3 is CASSPRTTGYNEQFF. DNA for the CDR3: TGTGCCAGCAGCCCCCGTACCACGGGCTACAATGAGCAGTTCTTC.

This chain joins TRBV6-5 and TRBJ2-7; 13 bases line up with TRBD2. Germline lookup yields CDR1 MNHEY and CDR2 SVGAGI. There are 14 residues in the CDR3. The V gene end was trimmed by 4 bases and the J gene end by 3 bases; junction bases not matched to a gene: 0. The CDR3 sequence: CASSWTSGSYEQYF. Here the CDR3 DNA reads TGTGCCAGCAGTTGGACTAGCGGGAGCTACGAGCAGTACTTC.